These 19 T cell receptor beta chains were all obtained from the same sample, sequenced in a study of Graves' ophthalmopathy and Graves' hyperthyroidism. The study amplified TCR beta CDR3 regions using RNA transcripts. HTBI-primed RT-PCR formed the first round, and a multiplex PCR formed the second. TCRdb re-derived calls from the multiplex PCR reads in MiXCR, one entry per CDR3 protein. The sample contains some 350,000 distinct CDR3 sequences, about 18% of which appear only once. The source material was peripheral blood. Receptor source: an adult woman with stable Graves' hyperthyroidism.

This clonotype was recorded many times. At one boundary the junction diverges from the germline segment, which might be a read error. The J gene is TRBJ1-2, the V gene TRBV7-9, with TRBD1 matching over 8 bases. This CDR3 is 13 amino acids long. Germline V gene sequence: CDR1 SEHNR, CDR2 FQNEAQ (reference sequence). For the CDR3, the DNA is TGTGCCAGCAGCTTTACAGGGGGGCATGGCTACGCCTTC. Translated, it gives CASSFTGGHGYAF.

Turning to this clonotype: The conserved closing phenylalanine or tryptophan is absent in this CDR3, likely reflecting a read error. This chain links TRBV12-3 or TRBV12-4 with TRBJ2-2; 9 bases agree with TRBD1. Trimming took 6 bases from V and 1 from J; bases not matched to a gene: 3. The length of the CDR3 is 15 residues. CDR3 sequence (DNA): TGTGCCAGCAGGGGGACAGGGAGGAACACCGGGGAGCTGTTTTTG. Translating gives CASRGTGRNTGELFL.

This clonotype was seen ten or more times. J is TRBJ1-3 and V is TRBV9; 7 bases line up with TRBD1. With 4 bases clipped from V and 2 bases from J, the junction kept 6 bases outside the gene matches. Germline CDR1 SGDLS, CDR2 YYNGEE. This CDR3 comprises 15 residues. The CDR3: CASSIRTGAGNTIYF. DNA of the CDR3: TGTGCCAGCAGCATAAGAACAGGGGCTGGAAACACCATATATTTT.

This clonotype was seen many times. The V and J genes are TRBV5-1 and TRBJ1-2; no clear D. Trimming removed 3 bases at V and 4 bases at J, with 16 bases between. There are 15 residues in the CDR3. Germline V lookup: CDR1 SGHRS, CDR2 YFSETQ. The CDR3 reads CASSSRTTSGYGYTF. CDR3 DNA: TGCGCCAGCAGCTCTAGGACTACTTCCGGCTATGGCTACACCTTC.

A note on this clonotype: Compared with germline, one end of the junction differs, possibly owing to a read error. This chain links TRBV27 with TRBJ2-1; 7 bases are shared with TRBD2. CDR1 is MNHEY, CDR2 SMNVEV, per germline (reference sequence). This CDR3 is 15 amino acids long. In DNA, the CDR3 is TGTGCTAGCAGTTTGGCGGGAGACACCTACAATGAGCAGTTCTTC. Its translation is CASSLAGDTYNEQFF.

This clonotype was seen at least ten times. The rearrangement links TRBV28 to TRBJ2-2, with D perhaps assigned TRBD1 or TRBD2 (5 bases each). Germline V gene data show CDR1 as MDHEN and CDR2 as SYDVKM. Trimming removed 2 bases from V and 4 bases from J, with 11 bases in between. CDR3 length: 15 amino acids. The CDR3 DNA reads TGTGCCAGCAGTTTAAGTCAGGGACCCACCGGGGAGCTGTTTTTT. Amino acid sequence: CASSLSQGPTGELFF.

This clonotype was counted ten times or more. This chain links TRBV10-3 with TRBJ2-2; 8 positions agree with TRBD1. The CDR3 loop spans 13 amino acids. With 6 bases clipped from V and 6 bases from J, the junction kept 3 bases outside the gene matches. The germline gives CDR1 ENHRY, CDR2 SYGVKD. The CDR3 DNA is TGTGCCATCAGCGTGGACAGGGCCGGGGAGCTGTTTTTT. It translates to CAISVDRAGELFF.

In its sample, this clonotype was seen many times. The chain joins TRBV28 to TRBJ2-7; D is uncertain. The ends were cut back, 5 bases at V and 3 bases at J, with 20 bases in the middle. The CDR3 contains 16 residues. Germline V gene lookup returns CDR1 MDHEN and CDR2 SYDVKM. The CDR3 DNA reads TGTGCCAGCAGTCCGCACGGTGGTGGGCTAAACTACGAGCAGTACTTC. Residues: CASSPHGGGLNYEQYF.

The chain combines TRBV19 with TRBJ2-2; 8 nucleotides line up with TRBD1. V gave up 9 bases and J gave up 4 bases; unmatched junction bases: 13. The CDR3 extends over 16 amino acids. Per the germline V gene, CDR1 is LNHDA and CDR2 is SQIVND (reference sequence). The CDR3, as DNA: TGTGCCAGCCAAACCCGGACAGGGTTGAGCACCGGGGAGCTGTTTTTT. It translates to CASQTRTGLSTGELFF.

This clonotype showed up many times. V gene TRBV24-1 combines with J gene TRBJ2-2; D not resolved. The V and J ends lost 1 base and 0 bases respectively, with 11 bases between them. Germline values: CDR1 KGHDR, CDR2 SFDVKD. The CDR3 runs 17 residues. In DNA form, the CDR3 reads TGTGCCACCAGTGATTTAGGCCAGGACGCGAACACCGGGGAGCTGTTTTTT. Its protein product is CATSDLGQDANTGELFF.

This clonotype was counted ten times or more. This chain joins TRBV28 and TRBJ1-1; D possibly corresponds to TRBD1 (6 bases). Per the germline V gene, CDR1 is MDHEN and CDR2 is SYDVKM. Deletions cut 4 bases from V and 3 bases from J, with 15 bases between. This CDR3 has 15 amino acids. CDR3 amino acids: CASSSDGTPDTEAFF. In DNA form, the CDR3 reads TGTGCCAGCAGTTCGGACGGGACACCGGACACTGAAGCTTTCTTT.

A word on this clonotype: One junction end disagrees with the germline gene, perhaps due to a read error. CDR3 loop: CASSLAGPVAEAYF. The CDR3 coding sequence is TGTGCCAGCAGCTTAGCAGGCCCAGTGGCTGAAGCTTACTTT. The V call is TRBV7-6, the J call TRBJ1-1; D is unresolved. Germline CDR1 and CDR2: SGHVS and FNYEAQ. This CDR3 region has 14 residues. Full variable domain (missing parts from reference TRBV7-6 and TRBJ1-1): GAGVSQSPRYKVTKRGQDVALRCDPISGHVSLYWYRQALGQGPEFLTYFNYEAQQDKSGLPNDRFSAERPEGSISTLTIQRTEQRDSAMYRCASSLAGPVAEAYFGQGTRLTVV.

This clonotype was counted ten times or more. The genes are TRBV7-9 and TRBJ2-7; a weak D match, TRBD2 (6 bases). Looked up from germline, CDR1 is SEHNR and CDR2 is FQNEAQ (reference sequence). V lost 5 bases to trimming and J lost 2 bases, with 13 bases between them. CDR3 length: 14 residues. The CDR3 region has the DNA TGTGCCAGCAGCCCCGCGGGACGGACCTACGAGCAGTACTTC. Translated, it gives CASSPAGRTYEQYF. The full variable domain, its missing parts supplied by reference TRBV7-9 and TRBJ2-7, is DTGVSQNPRHKITKRGQNVTFRCDPISEHNRLYWYRQTLGQGPEFLTYFQNEAQLEKSRLLSDRFSAERPKGSFSTLEIQRTEQGDSAMYLCASSPAGRTYEQYFGPGTRLTVT.

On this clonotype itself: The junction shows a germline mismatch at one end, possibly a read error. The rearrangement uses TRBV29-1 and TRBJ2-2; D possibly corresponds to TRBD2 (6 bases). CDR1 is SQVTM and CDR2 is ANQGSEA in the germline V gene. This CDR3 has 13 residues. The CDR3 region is CSVDGTETGGLFF. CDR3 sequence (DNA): TGCAGCGTTGACGGGACGGAAACCGGGGGGCTGTTTTTT.

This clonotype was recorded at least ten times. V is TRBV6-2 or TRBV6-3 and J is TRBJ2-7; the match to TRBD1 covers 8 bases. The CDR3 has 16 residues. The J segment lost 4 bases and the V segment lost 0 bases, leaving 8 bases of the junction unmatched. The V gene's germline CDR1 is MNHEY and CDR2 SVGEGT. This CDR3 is CASSYSLGQGLYEQYF. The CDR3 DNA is TGTGCCAGCAGTTACTCGCTCGGACAGGGACTTTACGAGCAGTACTTC.

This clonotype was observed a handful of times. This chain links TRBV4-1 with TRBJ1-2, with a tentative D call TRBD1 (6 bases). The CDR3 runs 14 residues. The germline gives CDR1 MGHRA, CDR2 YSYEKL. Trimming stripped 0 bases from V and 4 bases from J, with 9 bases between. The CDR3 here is CASSQDTQGYGYTF. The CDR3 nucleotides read TGCGCCAGCAGCCAAGATACACAGGGCTATGGCTACACCTTC.

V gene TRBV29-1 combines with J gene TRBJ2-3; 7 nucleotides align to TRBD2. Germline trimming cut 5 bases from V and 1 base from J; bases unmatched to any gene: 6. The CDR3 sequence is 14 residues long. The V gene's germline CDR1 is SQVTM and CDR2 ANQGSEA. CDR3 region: CSVWGGSGTDTQYF. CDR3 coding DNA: TGCAGCGTTTGGGGCGGGAGTGGCACAGATACGCAGTATTTT.

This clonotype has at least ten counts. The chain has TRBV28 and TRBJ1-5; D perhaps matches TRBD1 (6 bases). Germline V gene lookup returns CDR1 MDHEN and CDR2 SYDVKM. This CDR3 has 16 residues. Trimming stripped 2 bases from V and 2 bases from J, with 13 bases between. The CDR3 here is CASSLGTGRGNQPQHF. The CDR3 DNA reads TGTGCCAGCAGTTTAGGTACAGGGCGCGGCAATCAGCCCCAGCATTTT.

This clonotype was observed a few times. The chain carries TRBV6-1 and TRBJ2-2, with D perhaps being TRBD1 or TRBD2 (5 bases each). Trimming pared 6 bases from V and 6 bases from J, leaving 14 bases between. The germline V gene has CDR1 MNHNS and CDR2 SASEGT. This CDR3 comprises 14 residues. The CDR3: CASSPSGPPGELFF. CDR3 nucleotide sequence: TGTGCCAGCAGCCCCTCGGGACCCCCCGGGGAGCTGTTTTTT.